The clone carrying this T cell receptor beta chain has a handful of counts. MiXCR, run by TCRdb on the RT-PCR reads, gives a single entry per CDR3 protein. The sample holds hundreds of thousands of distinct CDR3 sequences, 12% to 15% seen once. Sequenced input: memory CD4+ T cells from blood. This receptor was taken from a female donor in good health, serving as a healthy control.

The DNA for the CDR3 is TGCGCCAGCAGCCCACTTTCGGACAGATACTATGGCTACACCTTC. Its protein is CASSPLSDRYYGYTF. The chain couples TRBV5-1 to TRBJ1-2; D perhaps matches TRBD1 (6 bases). This CDR3 comprises 15 residues. Deletions cut 4 bases from V and 3 bases from J, with 16 bases between. Germline values: CDR1 SGHRS, CDR2 YFSETQ.